This is a list of T cell receptor beta chains from one sample in a study of identifying expanded T cells in peripheral blood. Repertoires were generated with immunoSEQ multiplex PCR, while TCRdb's copy carries only in-frame clones and drops some. The sample yields tens of thousands of clones, about 88% seen once. Sequencing was carried out using blood. The receptors derive from a person aged 18 to 70 in good health. Both conserved end residues are part of each CDR3. D genes are given only for firm matches. Some rows have no size entry. The others give once, few or many, or a class for an expanded clone.

CDR3nt	CDR3aa	abundance	d_gene	j_gene	v_gene
TGTGCCAGCAGCGTAACCCTCAGTTCGGACAGGGATGGAGGAGCTTTCTTT	CASSVTLSSDRDGGAFF	NA	TRBD1	TRBJ1-1	TRBV9
TGCGCTGTTACGGGGGCACCCGAGCAGTACTTC	CAVTGAPEQYF	NA	NA	TRBJ2-7	TRBV23-1
TGCGCCAGCAGCTTGGATAGCGGGAGGGAGACCCAGTACTTC	CASSLDSGRETQYF	NA	TRBD2	TRBJ2-5	TRBV5-1
TGTGCCAGCTCACCAGGGCGACAGAGCTCTGGAAACACCATATATTTT	CASSPGRQSSGNTIYF	NA	NA	TRBJ1-3	TRBV18
TGCGCCAGCAGTGAAACTAGCGGGGTAGAAGAGACCCAGTACTTC	CASSETSGVEETQYF	NA	TRBD2	TRBJ2-5	TRBV10-1
TGTGCCAGTAGTACCTCAGGCGAATGGGGGGCCAACGTCCTGACTTTC	CASSTSGEWGANVLTF	NA	NA	TRBJ2-6	TRBV19
TGTGCCAGCAGTTTTGGGCCCTCCTACGAGCAGTACTTC	CASSFGPSYEQYF	NA	NA	TRBJ2-7	TRBV28
TGTGCCAGCAGCCTCAGCTCCTACGAGCAGTACTTC	CASSLSSYEQYF	NA	NA	TRBJ2-7	TRBV7-9
TGTGCCAGTAGTCCGCTAAGACAGCGGTACTCTGGAAACACCATATATTTT	CASSPLRQRYSGNTIYF	NA	NA	TRBJ1-3	TRBV19
TGTGCCAGCAGCTCCAGACAGGGGAGGGAGACCCAGTACTTC	CASSSRQGRETQYF	NA	TRBD1	TRBJ2-5	TRBV7-8
TGTGCCAGCAGCTTATCGGGAGGGTTGGGGTCAGGGTTCTACGAGCAGTACTTC	CASSLSGGLGSGFYEQYF	NA	TRBD2	TRBJ2-7	TRBV7-2
TGTGCCAGCAGCGCGGGAGGGCCCAATGAGCAGTTCTTC	CASSAGGPNEQFF	NA	TRBD2	TRBJ2-1	TRBV11-2
TGTGCCAGCAGCCAACCCCTCCCCAGCGGGGGCACCGGGGAGCTGTTTTTT	CASSQPLPSGGTGELFF	NA	TRBD2	TRBJ2-2	TRBV14
TGTGCCAGCGCTCATAACAGGGAGGCTGGAAACACCATATATTTT	CASAHNREAGNTIYF	once	NA	TRBJ1-3	TRBV6-5
TGTGCCAGCAGGCAAGGATTCACCGGGGAGCTGTTTTTT	CASRQGFTGELFF	once	NA	TRBJ2-2	TRBV6-5
TGTGCCAGCAGCCCAAGAGTGGGGCCCGGGCCCAATGAGCAGTTCTTC	CASSPRVGPGPNEQFF	NA	NA	TRBJ2-1	TRBV7-6
TGTGCCATCAGTCTCTGGACTAGCGGGAGCAATGAGCAGTTCTTC	CAISLWTSGSNEQFF	once	TRBD2	TRBJ2-1	TRBV10-3
TGTGCCAGCAGCTTAGTGAAAGAGGGAAACTATGGCTACACCTTC	CASSLVKEGNYGYTF	NA	NA	TRBJ1-2	TRBV7-8
TGCAGTGCTAGTTGGGGGGATGAGCAGTTCTTC	CSASWGDEQFF	NA	NA	TRBJ2-1	TRBV20-1
TGTGCCAGTAGTCACTCCCACACTCGCTCTGGAAACACCATATATTTT	CASSHSHTRSGNTIYF	NA	NA	TRBJ1-3	TRBV19
TGTGCCAGCAGCCCTAATAGCGGGGGGGCCATTGAGCAGTTCTTC	CASSPNSGGAIEQFF	few	TRBD2	TRBJ2-1	TRBV13
TGTGCCTGGAGTGACCAGGGCCATGGCTACACCTTC	CAWSDQGHGYTF	NA	NA	TRBJ1-2	TRBV30
TGCGCCAGCAGCCTACTACCGGACAACGGGCTTGACTCCTACGAGCAGTACTTC	CASSLLPDNGLDSYEQYF	NA	NA	TRBJ2-7	TRBV5-1
TGTGCCAGCAGCGGGGGCCCCAACTATGAAAAACTGTTTTTT	CASSGGPNYEKLFF	NA	NA	TRBJ1-4	TRBV7-8
TGCGCCAGCAGCTTATGGCCAGGGAACAATGAGCAGTTCTTC	CASSLWPGNNEQFF	NA	NA	TRBJ2-1	TRBV5-1
TGTGCCACCAGCAGAGGGACAGGGGAGCACACCGGGGAGCTGTTTTTT	CATSRGTGEHTGELFF	medium-sized	TRBD1	TRBJ2-2	TRBV15
TGTGCCAGCAGCCCCCTTGGCGGGGGGTGGGAGACCCAGTACTTC	CASSPLGGGWETQYF	few	TRBD2	TRBJ2-5	TRBV11-2
TGCGCCAGCAGCCCACCTTCTGTGCGGGGGGGCTTAGATACGCAGTATTTT	CASSPPSVRGGLDTQYF	NA	TRBD2	TRBJ2-3	TRBV5-1